This TCR beta chain stems from a study of radiotherapy plus CTLA-4 blockade in lung cancer. Profiled with immunoSEQ multiplex PCR; TCRdb holds only in-frame clones, not every one. In the table there are approximately 94,000 clones, approximately 78% of which are singletons. The V gene's germline CDR1 is SGHAT and CDR2 FQNNGV. V was cut by 5 bases and J by 2 bases, with 10 bases left in between. There are 13 residues in the CDR3. General study findings and limits: Radiotherapy with ipilimumab was followed by blood expansion of tumor-derived clones.

This clone has only a few counts. Its antigen is as yet unknown. The chain uses TRBV11-2 and TRBJ2-7, with D uncertain. The source is a human donor with non-small cell lung cancer that progressed on radiotherapy plus ipilimumab. This sample comprised peripheral blood, obtained from a patient treated with radiotherapy plus ipilimumab. This CDR3 is CASSPVNPYEQYF. CDR3 nucleotide sequence: TGTGCCAGCAGCCCTGTAAATCCCTACGAGCAGTACTTC.